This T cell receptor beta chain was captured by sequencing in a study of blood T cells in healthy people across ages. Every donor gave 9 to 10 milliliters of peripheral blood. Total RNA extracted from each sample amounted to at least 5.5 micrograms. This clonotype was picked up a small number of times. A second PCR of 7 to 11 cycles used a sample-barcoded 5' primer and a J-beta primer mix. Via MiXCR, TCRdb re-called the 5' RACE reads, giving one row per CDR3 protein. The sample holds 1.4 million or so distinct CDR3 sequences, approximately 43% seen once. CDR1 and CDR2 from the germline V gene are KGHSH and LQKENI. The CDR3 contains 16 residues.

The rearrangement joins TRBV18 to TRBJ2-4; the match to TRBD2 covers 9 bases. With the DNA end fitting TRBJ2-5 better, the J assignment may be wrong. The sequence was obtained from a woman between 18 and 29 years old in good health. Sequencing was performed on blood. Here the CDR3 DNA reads TGTGCCAGCTCACCTCAACCGGGACTAGCAGGAGAGACCCAGTACTTC. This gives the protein CASSPQPGLAGETQYF.